The clone carrying this T cell receptor beta chain showed up just a few times. Its antigen is not identified. The CDR3 is 8 amino acids. With 8 bases removed from V and 7 bases from J, the gap between germline ends came to 1 base. Germline lookup yields CDR1 SEHNR and CDR2 FQNEAQ (reference sequence). The data derive from a study of T cells in Graves' hyperthyroidism and ophthalmopathy. Broader study findings: A model using 13 V-J features told ophthalmopathy apart from stable hyperthyroidism. Blood also held most thyroid clonotypes expanded beyond 0.001.

The TCR beta CDR3 regions underwent amplification using RNA transcripts as the source. The HTBI set primed first-round TCR CDR3 RT-PCR. Each CDR3 protein is one row after TCRdb ran MiXCR on the multiplex PCR reads. The sample contains about 300,000 distinct CDR3 sequences, roughly 20% of which appear only once. The chain uses TRBV7-9 and TRBJ2-3; D ambiguous. The specimen sequenced was blood. The receptor was derived from a man aged 45-60 years with Graves' ophthalmopathy. For the CDR3, the DNA is TGTGCCAGCCATACGCAGTATTTT. Translating it yields CASHTQYF.